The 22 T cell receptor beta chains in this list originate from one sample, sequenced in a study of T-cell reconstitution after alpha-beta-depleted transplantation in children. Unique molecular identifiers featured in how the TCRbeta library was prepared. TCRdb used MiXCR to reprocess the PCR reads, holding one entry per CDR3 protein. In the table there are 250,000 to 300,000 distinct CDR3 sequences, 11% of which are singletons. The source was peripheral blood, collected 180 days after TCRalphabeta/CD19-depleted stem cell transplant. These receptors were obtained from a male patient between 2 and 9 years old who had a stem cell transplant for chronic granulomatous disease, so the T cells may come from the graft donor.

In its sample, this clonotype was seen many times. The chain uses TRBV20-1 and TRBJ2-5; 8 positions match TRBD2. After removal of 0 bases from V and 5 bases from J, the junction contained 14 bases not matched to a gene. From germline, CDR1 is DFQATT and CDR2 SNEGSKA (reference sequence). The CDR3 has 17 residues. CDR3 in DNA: TGCAGTGCTAGAGATGGTATTGAGGCGGGGGGCGCGGAGACCCAGTACTTC. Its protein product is CSARDGIEAGGAETQYF.

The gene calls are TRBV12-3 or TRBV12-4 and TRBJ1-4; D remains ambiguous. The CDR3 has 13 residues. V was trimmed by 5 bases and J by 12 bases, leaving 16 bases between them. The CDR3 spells CASSLSLGRQLFF. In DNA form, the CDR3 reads TGTGCCAGCAGTCTCAGCCTCGGGAGGCAACTGTTTTTT.

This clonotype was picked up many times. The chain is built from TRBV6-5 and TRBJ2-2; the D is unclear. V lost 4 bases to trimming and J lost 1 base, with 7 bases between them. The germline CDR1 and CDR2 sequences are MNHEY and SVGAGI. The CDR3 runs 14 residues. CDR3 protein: CASSWSGNTGELFF. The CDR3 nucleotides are TGTGCCAGCAGTTGGTCGGGGAACACCGGGGAGCTGTTTTTT.

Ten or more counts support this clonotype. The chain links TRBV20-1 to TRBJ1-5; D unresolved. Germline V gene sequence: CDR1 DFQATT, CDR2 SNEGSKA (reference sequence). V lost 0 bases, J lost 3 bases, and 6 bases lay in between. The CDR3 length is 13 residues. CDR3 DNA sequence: TGCAGTGCTAGAGATCCCCCCAATCAGCCCCAGCATTTT. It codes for CSARDPPNQPQHF.

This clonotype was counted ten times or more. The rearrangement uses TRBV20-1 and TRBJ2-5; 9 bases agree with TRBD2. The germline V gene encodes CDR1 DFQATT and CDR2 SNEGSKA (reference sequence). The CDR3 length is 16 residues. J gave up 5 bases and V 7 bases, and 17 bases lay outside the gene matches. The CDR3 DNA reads TGCAGTGGCGCGGGAGGGCCAGAGGTGATCGGGGAGACCCAGTACTTC. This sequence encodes CSGAGGPEVIGETQYF.

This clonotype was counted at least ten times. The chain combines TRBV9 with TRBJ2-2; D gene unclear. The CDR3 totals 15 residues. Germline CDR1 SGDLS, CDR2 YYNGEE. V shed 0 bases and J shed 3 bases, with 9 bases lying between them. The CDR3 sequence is CASSVDGVYTGELFF. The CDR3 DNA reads TGTGCCAGCAGCGTAGATGGGGTGTACACCGGGGAGCTGTTTTTT.

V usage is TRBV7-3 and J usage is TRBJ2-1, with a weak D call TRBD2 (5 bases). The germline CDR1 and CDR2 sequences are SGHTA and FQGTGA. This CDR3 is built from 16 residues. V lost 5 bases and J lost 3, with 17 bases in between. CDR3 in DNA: TGTGCCAGCAGCCCTACTAGTAGGCCCATCTACAATGAGCAGTTCTTC. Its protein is CASSPTSRPIYNEQFF.

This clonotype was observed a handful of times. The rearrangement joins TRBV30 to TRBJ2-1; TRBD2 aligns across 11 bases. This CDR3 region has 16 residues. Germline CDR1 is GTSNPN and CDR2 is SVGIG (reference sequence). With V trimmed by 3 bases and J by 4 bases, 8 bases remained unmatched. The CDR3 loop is CAWRASTSGGYNEQFF. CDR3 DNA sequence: TGTGCCTGGAGAGCCTCAACTAGCGGGGGTTACAATGAGCAGTTCTTC. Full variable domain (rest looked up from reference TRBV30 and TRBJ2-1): SQTIHQWPATLVQPVGSPLSLECTVEGTSNPNLYWYRQAAGRGLQLLFYSVGIGQISSEVPQNLSASRPQDRQFILSSKKLLLSDSGFYLCAWRASTSGGYNEQFFGPGTRLTVL.

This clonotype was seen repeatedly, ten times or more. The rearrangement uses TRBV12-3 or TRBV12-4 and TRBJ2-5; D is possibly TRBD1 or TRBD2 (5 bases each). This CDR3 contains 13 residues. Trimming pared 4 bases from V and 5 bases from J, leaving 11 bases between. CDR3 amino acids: CASSSGSAETQYF. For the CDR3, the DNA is TGTGCCAGCAGTTCAGGGAGCGCGGAGACCCAGTACTTC.

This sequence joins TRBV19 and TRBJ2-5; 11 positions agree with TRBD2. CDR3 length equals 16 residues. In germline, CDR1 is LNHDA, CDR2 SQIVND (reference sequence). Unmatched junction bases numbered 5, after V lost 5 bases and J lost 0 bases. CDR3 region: CASSPLAGGNQETQYF. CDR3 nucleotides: TGTGCCAGTAGTCCCCTAGCGGGAGGTAACCAAGAGACCCAGTACTTC. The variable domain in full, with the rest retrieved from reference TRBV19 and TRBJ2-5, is DGGITQSPKYLFRKEGQNVTLSCEQNLNHDAMYWYRQDPGQGLRLIYYSQIVNDFQKGDIAEGYSVSREKKESFPLTVTSAQKNPTAFYLCASSPLAGGNQETQYFGPGTRLLVL.

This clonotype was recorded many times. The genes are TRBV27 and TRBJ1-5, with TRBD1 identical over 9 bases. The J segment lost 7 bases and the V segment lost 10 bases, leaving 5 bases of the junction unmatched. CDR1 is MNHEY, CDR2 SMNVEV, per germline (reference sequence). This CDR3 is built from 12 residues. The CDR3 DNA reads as TGTGCCACCGGGACAGGGAAACAGCCCCAGCATTTT. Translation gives CATGTGKQPQHF.

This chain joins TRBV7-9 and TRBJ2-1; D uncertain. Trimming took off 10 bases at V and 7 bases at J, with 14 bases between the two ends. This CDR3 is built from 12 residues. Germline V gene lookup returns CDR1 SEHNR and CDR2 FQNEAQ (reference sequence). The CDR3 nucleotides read TGTGCCACACGGGCCACGAGGAATGAGCAGTTCTTC. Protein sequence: CATRATRNEQFF.

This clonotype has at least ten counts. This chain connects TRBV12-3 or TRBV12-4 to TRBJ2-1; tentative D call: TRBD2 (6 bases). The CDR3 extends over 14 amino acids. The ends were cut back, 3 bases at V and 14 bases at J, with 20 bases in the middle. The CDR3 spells CASSLVPGPGEEFF. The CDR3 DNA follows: TGTGCCAGCAGTTTGGTCCCGGGTCCGGGAGAGGAGTTCTTC.

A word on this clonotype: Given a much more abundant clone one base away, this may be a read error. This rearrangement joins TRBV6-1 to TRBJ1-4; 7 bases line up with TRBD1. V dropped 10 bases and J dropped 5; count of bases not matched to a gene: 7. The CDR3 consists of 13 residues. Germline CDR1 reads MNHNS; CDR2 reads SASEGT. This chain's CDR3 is CATSGQVNEKLFF. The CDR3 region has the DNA TGTGCCACCTCCGGACAGGTCAATGAAAAACTGTTTTTT.

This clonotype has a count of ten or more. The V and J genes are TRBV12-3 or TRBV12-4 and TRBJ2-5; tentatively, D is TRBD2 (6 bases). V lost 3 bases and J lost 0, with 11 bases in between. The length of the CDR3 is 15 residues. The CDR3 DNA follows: TGTGCCAGCAGTTTTTGGCGGGGAAACCAAGAGACCCAGTACTTC. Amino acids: CASSFWRGNQETQYF.

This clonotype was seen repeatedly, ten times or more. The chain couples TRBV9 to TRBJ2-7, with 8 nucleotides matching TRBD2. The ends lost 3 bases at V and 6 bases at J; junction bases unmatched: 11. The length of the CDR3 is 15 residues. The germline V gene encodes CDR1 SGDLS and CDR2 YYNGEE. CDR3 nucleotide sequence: TGTGCCAGCAGCGGGGTGGGACGGGAGGGCGGCGAGCAGTACTTC. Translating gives CASSGVGREGGEQYF.

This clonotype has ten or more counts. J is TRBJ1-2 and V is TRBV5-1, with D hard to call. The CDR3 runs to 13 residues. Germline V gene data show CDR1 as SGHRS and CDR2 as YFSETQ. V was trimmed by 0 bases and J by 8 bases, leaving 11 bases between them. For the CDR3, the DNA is TGCGCCAGCAGCTTGGACGGAGATCGGGGCTACACCTTC. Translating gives CASSLDGDRGYTF.

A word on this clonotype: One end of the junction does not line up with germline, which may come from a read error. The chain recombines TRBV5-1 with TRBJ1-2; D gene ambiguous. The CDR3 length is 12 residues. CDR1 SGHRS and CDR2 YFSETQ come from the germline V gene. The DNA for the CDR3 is TGCGCCAGCAGCTTGGGAGGAGATGGCTACCCCTTC. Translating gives CASSLGGDGYPF.

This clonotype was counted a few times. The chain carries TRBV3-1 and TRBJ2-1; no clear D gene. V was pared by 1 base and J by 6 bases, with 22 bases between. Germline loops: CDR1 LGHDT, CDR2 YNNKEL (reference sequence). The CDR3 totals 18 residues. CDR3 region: CASSQVNLRTQPTNEQFF. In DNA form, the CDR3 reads TGTGCCAGCAGCCAAGTGAATCTACGGACCCAACCCACCAATGAGCAGTTCTTC.

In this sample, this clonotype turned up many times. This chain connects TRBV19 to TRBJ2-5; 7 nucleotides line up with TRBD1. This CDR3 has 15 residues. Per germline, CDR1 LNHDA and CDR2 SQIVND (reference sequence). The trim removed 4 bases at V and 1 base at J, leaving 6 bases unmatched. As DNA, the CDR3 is TGTGCCAGTAGTAACTACAGGGGTCCCCAAGAGACCCAGTACTTC. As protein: CASSNYRGPQETQYF.

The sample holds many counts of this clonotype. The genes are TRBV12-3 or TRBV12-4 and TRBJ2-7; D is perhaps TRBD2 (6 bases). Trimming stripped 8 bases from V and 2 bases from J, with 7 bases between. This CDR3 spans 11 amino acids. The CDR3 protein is CASGTPYEQYF. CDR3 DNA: TGTGCCAGCGGGACTCCCTACGAGCAGTACTTC.

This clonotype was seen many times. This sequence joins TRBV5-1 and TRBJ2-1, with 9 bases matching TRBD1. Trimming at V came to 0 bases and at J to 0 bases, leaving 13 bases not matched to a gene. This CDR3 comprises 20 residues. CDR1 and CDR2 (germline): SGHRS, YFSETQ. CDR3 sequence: CASSLGGTGGRVSSYNEQFF. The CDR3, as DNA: TGCGCCAGCAGCTTGGGGGGAACAGGGGGCCGGGTGAGCTCCTACAATGAGCAGTTCTTC. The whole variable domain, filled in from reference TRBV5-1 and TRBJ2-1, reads KAGVTQTPRYLIKTRGQQVTLSCSPISGHRSVSWYQQTPGQGLQFLFEYFSETQRNKGNFPGRFSGRQFSNSRSEMNVSTLELGDSALYLCASSLGGTGGRVSSYNEQFFGPGTRLTVL.